Below are 23 T cell receptor beta chains sequenced from a single sample in a study of blood T cell repertoires in COVID-19. Assay: immunoSEQ multiplex PCR; the TCRdb copy retains only in-frame clones and omits some. Here the sample spans about 55,000 clones, 70% to 90% being singletons. The sample was peripheral blood. The receptors here all came from a human donor in a cohort sampled during active COVID-19.

This clone appeared a few times. The chain links TRBV6-5 to TRBJ2-7; maybe TRBD1 (6 bases). The CDR3 sequence is 14 residues long. V lost 7 bases and J 8 bases, leaving 21 bases between the germline ends. Germline V gene lookup returns CDR1 MNHEY and CDR2 SVGAGI. CDR3 in DNA: TGTGCCAGCATCTCATCTGGGACACCCGTCCAGCAGTACTTC. Amino acids: CASISSGTPVQQYF.

The chain links TRBV6-2 or TRBV6-3 to TRBJ2-1; D perhaps matches TRBD2 (7 bases). Trimming left V 0 bases short and J 4 bases short, with 16 bases between. The CDR3 loop spans 17 amino acids. Germline values: CDR1 MNHEY, CDR2 SVGEGT. CDR3 in DNA: TGTGCCAGCAGTTACTCGTATTTGCGGGGGCAGTACAATGAGCAGTTCTTC. Its translation is CASSYSYLRGQYNEQFF.

The chain uses TRBV28 and TRBJ2-5; weak D call: TRBD1 (10 bases). Trimming removed 6 bases at V and 4 bases at J, with 27 bases between. The CDR3 extends over 18 amino acids. CDR1 is MDHEN and CDR2 is SYDVKM in the germline V gene. CDR3: CASSSDRGRSGSPETQYF. The CDR3 region has the DNA TGTGCCAGCAGCTCAGACAGGGGGCGTAGCGGGAGTCCAGAGACCCAGTACTTC.

This clone has just one count. The V gene is TRBV9, the J gene TRBJ2-5, with a possible D match to TRBD1 (6 bases). The CDR3 has 17 amino acids. Germline values: CDR1 SGDLS, CDR2 YYNGEE. Trimming took 4 bases from V and 1 from J, leaving 20 bases between them. In DNA, the CDR3 is TGTGCCAGCAGCAAGGCTCCGGGACACACTCTCCAAGAGACCCAGTACTTC. It is translated as CASSKAPGHTLQETQYF.

The chain recombines TRBV7-2 with TRBJ1-3; D not resolved. V shed 5 bases and J shed 2 bases, with 13 bases lying between them. Per germline, CDR1 SGHTA and CDR2 FQGNSA. The CDR3 loop spans 15 amino acids. The CDR3 coding sequence is TGTGCCAGCAGCAGAGACATTTCGACTGGAAACACCATATATTTT. It specifies CASSRDISTGNTIYF.

V gene TRBV7-2 combines with J gene TRBJ2-7; TRBD2 might be the D (7 bases). Germline V gene sequence: CDR1 SGHTA, CDR2 FQGNSA. The ends were cut back, 1 base at V and 4 bases at J, with 14 bases in the middle. This CDR3 is built from 15 residues. The chain's CDR3 is CASSLGGGDRYEQYF. The CDR3 coding sequence is TGTGCCAGCAGCTTAGGGGGGGGCGACAGGTACGAGCAGTACTTC. Full variable domain (outside the CDR3, taken from reference TRBV7-2 and TRBJ2-7): GAGVSQSPSNKVTEKGKDVELRCDPISGHTALYWYRQSLGQGLEFLIYFQGNSAPDKSGLPSDRFSAERTGGSVSTLTIQRTQQEDSAVYLCASSLGGGDRYEQYFGPGTRLTVT.

This chain uses TRBV5-1 with TRBJ2-3; maybe TRBD2 (6 bases). Germline V CDR1 and CDR2: SGHRS, YFSETQ. V dropped 0 bases and J dropped 5 bases, with 13 bases sitting between them. The CDR3 loop spans 15 amino acids. The CDR3 coding sequence is TGCGCCAGCAGCTTGGGGGGCGGGGACGGAGATACGCAGTATTTT. Encoded protein: CASSLGGGDGDTQYF.

The genes are TRBV5-6 and TRBJ2-3, with 7 bases aligning to TRBD1. This CDR3 is 15 amino acids long. The ends lost 5 bases at V and 3 bases at J; junction bases unmatched: 9. Germline CDR1 reads SGHDT; CDR2 reads YYEEEE. CDR3 nucleotides: TGTGCCAGCAGTCCGAGGGGGCGCGCGACAGATACGCAGTATTTT. It translates to CASSPRGRATDTQYF.

J is TRBJ1-3 and V is TRBV7-9; no clear D. The CDR3 is made up of 15 amino acids. CDR1 SEHNR and CDR2 FQNEAQ come from the germline V gene (reference sequence). Trimming left V 5 bases short and J 2 bases short, with 13 bases between. As DNA, the CDR3 is TGTGCCAGCAGCCCCGTAGAGGTAACTGGAAACACCATATATTTT. It yields the protein CASSPVEVTGNTIYF.

This chain uses TRBV25-1 with TRBJ1-1, with 8 bases aligning to TRBD1. Per germline, CDR1 MGHDK and CDR2 SYGVNS. Unmatched junction bases numbered 2, after V lost 4 bases and J lost 4 bases. The CDR3 sequence is 13 residues long. CDR3 DNA sequence: TGTGCCAGCAGTGGCAGGGGGCTCACTGAAGCTTTCTTT. Translating it yields CASSGRGLTEAFF.

The chain joins TRBV27 to TRBJ2-5; 12 nucleotides line up with TRBD1. This CDR3 is built from 17 residues. The germline gives CDR1 MNHEY, CDR2 SMNVEV (reference sequence). J gave up 1 base and V 3 bases, and 6 bases lay outside the gene matches. CDR3: CASSLVPGQGAQETQYF. CDR3 coding DNA: TGTGCCAGCAGTTTGGTGCCGGGACAGGGGGCCCAAGAGACCCAGTACTTC.

The chain has TRBV19 and TRBJ2-1; 10 bases align to TRBD2. V lost 7 bases and J lost 5; bases outside the gene matches: 5. CDR3 length: 14 residues. CDR1 is LNHDA and CDR2 is SQIVND in the germline V gene (reference sequence). The CDR3 protein is CASKRGLANNEQFF. DNA of the CDR3: TGTGCCAGTAAGAGGGGACTAGCGAACAATGAGCAGTTCTTC.

The chain joins TRBV12-3 or TRBV12-4 to TRBJ2-1; D unclear. V gave up 5 bases and J gave up 0 bases, with 5 bases separating them. CDR3 size: 13 residues. CDR3: CASSADSYNEQFF. The CDR3 nucleotides are TGTGCCAGCAGTGCGGACTCCTACAATGAGCAGTTCTTC.

This chain uses TRBV2 with TRBJ1-5; 7 bases match TRBD1. Germline CDR1 SNHLY, CDR2 FYNNEI. CDR3 length equals 16 residues. V trimming: 6 bases; J trimming: 4 bases; junction bases outside the gene matches: 12. In DNA form, the CDR3 reads TGTGCCAGCAGCAACGACCTCCCGACAGGGAATCAGCCCCAGCATTTT. It codes for CASSNDLPTGNQPQHF.

This clone was recorded only once. The chain recombines TRBV5-4 with TRBJ2-5, with a tentative D call TRBD2 (6 bases). The CDR3 runs 13 residues. The germline gives CDR1 SGHNT, CDR2 YYREEE (reference sequence). Trimming cost V 5 bases and J 9 bases, with 17 bases left between them. CDR3 sequence (DNA): TGTGCCAGCAGTCGGGACTTCGAGAGGGCCCAGTACTTC. This sequence encodes CASSRDFERAQYF.

This chain links TRBV30 with TRBJ2-2, with TRBD2 matching 8 bases. Per germline, CDR1 GTSNPN and CDR2 SVGIG (reference sequence). This CDR3 region has 16 residues. J was trimmed by 0 bases and V by 0 bases; bases with no gene match: 3. The CDR3 DNA sequence: TGTGCCTGGAGTGTAGCCGGGAGGGCGAACACCGGGGAGCTGTTTTTT. Amino acids: CAWSVAGRANTGELFF.

J is TRBJ2-2 and V is TRBV24-1; 9 nucleotides line up with TRBD2. The CDR3 spans 14 residues. In germline, CDR1 is KGHDR, CDR2 SFDVKD. V shed 9 bases, J shed 0 bases, and the junction held 1 base outside the gene matches. In nucleotides, the CDR3 is TGTGCCACCGCTAGCGGGACGAACACCGGGGAGCTGTTTTTT. This codes for CATASGTNTGELFF.

The genes are TRBV3-1 (or the pseudogene TRBV3-2) and TRBJ2-1; 13 bases line up with TRBD2. The CDR3 runs to 17 residues. Looked up from germline, CDR1 is LGHDT and CDR2 is YNNKEL (reference sequence). Trimming cost V 2 bases and J 8 bases; bases outside gene matches: 9. The CDR3 DNA reads TGTGCCAGCAGCCAACATCGACTAGCGGGAGGTATCTATGAGCAGTTCTTC. It codes for CASSQHRLAGGIYEQFF.

The chain uses TRBV7-2 and TRBJ2-7, with TRBD1 matching over 8 bases. Looked up from germline, CDR1 is SGHTA and CDR2 is FQGNSA. The CDR3 covers 16 residues. Trimming took 5 bases from V and 0 from J; bases not matched to a gene: 9. The CDR3 reads CASSQTQGALSYEQYF. The CDR3 coding sequence is TGTGCCAGCAGCCAGACCCAGGGGGCCCTCTCCTACGAGCAGTACTTC.

The chain carries TRBV19 and TRBJ1-1; D gene unclear. The V gene's germline CDR1 is LNHDA and CDR2 SQIVND (reference sequence). Deletions cut 8 bases from V and 12 bases from J, with 25 bases between. The CDR3 runs to 14 residues. CDR3 residues: CASCIESATKRTFF. The CDR3 nucleotides are TGTGCCAGTTGCATCGAGAGCGCTACTAAACGAACTTTCTTT. Looking up the rest from reference TRBV19 and TRBJ1-1 gives the full variable domain: DGGITQSPKYLFRKEGQNVTLSCEQNLNHDAMYWYRQDPGQGLRLIYYSQIVNDFQKGDIAEGYSVSREKKESFPLTVTSAQKNPTAFYLCASCIESATKRTFFGQGTRLTVV.

The chain is built from TRBV2 and TRBJ1-4; TRBD1 matches 7 bases. CDR3 length: 15 residues. J gave up 0 bases and V 7 bases, and 5 bases lay outside the gene matches. The germline V gene encodes CDR1 SNHLY and CDR2 FYNNEI. This CDR3 reads CASKKGTATNEKLFF. The CDR3 coding sequence is TGTGCCAGCAAAAAAGGGACAGCAACTAATGAAAAACTGTTTTTT. Together with reference TRBV2 and TRBJ1-4, the CDR3 gives the full variable domain: EPEVTQTPSHQVTQMGQEVILRCVPISNHLYFYWYRQILGQKVEFLVSFYNNEISEKSEIFDDQFSVERPDGSNFTLKIRSTKLEDSAMYFCASKKGTATNEKLFFGSGTQLSVL.

The rearrangement links TRBV4-1 to TRBJ1-2; D is possibly TRBD1 (5 bases). The germline gives CDR1 MGHRA, CDR2 YSYEKL. This CDR3 comprises 14 residues. V was clipped by 4 bases and J by 0 bases, with 9 bases between them. The CDR3: CASSRGLTNYGYTF. The CDR3 DNA reads TGCGCCAGCAGCCGGGGACTTACTAACTATGGCTACACCTTC.

The chain recombines TRBV14 with TRBJ2-5; TRBD2 might be the D (6 bases). Germline V gene lookup returns CDR1 SGHDN and CDR2 FVKESK. V was shortened by 1 base and J by 2 bases, with 14 bases between the two germline ends. The CDR3 spans 16 residues. This chain's CDR3 is CASSQGSGVQQETQYF. In nucleotides, the CDR3 is TGTGCCAGCAGCCAAGGTTCGGGGGTACAGCAAGAGACCCAGTACTTC.